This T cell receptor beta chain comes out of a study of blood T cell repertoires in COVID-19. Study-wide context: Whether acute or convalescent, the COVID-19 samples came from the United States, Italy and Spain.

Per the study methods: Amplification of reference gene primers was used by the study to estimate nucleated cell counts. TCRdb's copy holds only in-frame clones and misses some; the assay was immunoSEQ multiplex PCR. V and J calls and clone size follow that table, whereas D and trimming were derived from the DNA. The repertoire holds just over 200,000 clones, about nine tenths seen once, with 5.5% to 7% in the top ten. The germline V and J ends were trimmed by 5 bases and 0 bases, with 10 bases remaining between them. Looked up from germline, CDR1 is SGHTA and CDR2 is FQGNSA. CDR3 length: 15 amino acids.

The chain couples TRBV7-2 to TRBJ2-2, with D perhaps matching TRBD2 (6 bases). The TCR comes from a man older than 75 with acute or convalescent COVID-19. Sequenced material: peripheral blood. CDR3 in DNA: TGTGCCAGCAGCCCGGGACTGTCGAACACCGGGGAGCTGTTTTTT. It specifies CASSPGLSNTGELFF. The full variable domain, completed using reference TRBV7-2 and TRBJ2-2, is GAGVSQSPSNKVTEKGKDVELRCDPISGHTALYWYRQSLGQGLEFLIYFQGNSAPDKSGLPSDRFSAERTGGSVSTLTIQRTQQEDSAVYLCASSPGLSNTGELFFGEGSRLTVL.